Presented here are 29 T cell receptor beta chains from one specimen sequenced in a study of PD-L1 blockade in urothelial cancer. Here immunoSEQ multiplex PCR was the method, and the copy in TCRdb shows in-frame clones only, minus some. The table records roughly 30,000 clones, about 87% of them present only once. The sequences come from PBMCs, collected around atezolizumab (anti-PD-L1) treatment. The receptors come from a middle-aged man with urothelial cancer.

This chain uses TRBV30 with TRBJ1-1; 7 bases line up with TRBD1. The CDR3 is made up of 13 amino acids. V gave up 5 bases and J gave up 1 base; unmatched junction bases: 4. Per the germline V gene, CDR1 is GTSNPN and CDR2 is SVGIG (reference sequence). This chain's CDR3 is CAWGDSKNTEAFF. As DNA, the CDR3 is TGTGCCTGGGGGGACAGCAAGAACACTGAAGCTTTCTTT.

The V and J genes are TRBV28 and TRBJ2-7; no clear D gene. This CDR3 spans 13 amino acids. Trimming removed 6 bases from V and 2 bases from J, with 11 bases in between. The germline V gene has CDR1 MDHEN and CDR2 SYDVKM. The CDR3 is CASRSPLPYEQYF. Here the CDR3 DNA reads TGTGCCAGCAGATCTCCCCTCCCCTACGAGCAGTACTTC.

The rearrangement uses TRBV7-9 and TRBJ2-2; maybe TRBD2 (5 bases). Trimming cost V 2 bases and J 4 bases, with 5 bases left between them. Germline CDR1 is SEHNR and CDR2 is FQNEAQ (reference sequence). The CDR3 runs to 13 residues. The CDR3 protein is CASSLRGTGELFF. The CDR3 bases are TGTGCCAGCAGCTTACGGGGCACCGGGGAGCTGTTTTTT.

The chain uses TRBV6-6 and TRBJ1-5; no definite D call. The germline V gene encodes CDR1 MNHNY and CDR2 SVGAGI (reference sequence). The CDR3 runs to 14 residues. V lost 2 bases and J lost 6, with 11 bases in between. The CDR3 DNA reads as TGTGCCAGCAGTTACGGCGGAGGTGGTCAGCCCCAGCATTTT. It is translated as CASSYGGGGQPQHF.

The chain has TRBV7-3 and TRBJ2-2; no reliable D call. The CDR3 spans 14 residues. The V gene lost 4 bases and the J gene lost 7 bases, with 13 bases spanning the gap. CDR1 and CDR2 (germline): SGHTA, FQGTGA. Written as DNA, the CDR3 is TGTGCCAGCAGCTCCCCGGTTAATAACGGGGAGCTGTTTTTT. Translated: CASSSPVNNGELFF.

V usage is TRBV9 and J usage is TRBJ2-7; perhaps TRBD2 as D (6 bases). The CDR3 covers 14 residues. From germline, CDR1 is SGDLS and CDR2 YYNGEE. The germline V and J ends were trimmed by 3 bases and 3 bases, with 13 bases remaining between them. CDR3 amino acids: CASSARDSNYEQYF. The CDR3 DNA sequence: TGTGCCAGCAGCGCACGGGACTCGAACTACGAGCAGTACTTC.

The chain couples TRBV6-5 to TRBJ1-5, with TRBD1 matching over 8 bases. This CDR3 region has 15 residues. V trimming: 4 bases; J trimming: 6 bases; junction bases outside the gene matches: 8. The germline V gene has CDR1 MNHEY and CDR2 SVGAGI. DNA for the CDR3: TGTGCCAGCAGTTTCTCAGACAGGGGCGGTCAGCCCCAGCATTTT. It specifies CASSFSDRGGQPQHF.

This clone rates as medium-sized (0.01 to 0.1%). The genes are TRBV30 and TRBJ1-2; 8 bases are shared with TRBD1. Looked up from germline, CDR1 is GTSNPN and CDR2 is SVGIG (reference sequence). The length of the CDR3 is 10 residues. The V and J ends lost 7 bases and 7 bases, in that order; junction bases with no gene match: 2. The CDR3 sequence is CAFRGLGYTF. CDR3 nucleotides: TGTGCCTTCAGGGGGCTTGGCTACACCTTC.

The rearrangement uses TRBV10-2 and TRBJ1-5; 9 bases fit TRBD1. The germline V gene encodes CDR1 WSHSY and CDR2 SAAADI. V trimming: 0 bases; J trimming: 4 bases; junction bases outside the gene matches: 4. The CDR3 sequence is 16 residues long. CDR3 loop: CASSESGQGFNQPQHF. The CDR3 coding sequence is TGCGCCAGCAGTGAGTCGGGACAGGGCTTTAATCAGCCCCAGCATTTT.

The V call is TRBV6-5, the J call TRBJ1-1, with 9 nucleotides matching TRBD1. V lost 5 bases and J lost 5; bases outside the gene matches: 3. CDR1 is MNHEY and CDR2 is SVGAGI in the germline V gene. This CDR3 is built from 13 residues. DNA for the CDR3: TGTGCCAGCAGTCGACAGGGGGGAACTGAAGCTTTCTTT. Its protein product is CASSRQGGTEAFF.

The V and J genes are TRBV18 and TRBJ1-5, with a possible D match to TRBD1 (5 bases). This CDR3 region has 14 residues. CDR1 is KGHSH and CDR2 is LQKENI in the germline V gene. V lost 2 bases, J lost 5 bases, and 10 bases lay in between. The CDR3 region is CASSPSIGDQPQHF. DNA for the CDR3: TGTGCCAGCTCACCAAGCATAGGGGATCAGCCCCAGCATTTT.

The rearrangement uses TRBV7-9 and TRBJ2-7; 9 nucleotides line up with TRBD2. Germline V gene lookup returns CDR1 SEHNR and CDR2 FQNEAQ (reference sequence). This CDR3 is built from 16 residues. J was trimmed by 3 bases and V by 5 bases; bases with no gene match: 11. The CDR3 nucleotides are TGTGCCAGCAGCCCCCTTGGAGCGGGGGGCCTCTACGAGCAGTACTTC. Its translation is CASSPLGAGGLYEQYF.

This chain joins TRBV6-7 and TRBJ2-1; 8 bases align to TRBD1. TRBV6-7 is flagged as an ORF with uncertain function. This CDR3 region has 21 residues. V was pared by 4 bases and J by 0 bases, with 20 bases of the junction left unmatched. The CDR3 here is CASSSPVRGRFIADSYNEQFF. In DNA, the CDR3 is TGTGCCAGCAGTTCTCCCGTCAGGGGGCGATTCATCGCGGACTCCTACAATGAGCAGTTCTTC.

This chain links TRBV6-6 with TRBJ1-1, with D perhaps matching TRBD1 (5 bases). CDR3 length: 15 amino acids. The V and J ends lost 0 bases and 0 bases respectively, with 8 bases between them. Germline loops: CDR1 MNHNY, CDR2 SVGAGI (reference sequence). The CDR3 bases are TGTGCCAGCAGTTACTCCGGACAAATGAACACTGAAGCTTTCTTT. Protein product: CASSYSGQMNTEAFF.

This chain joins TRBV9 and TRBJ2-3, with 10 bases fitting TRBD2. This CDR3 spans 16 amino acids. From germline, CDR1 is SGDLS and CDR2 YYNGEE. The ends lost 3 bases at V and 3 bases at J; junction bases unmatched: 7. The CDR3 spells CASSEPIAGGTDTQYF. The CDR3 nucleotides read TGTGCCAGCAGCGAACCAATAGCGGGAGGTACAGATACGCAGTATTTT.

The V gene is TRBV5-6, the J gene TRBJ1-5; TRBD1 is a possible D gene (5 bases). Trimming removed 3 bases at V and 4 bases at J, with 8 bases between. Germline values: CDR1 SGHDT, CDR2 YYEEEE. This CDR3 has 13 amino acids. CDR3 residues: CASSWGGNQPQHF. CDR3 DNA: TGTGCCAGCAGCTGGGGGGGGAATCAGCCCCAGCATTTT.

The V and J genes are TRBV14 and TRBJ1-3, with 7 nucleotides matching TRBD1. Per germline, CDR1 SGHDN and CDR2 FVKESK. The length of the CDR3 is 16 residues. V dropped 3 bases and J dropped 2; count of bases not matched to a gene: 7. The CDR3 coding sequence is TGTGCCAGCAGCCAGGCCCCAGGGGGTCCTGGAAACACCATATATTTT. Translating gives CASSQAPGGPGNTIYF.

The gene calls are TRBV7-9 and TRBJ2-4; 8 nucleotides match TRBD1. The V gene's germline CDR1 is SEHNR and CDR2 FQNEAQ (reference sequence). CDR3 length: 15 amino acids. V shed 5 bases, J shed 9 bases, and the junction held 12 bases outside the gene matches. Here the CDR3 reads CASSPDRVTGSIQYF. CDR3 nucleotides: TGTGCCAGCAGCCCGGACAGGGTAACGGGAAGCATTCAGTACTTC. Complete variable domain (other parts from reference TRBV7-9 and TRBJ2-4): DTGVSQNPRHKITKRGQNVTFRCDPISEHNRLYWYRQTLGQGPEFLTYFQNEAQLEKSRLLSDRFSAERPKGSFSTLEIQRTEQGDSAMYLCASSPDRVTGSIQYFGAGTRLSVL.

The CDR3 DNA is TGCAGCGTTGATCGGGTACGAGAGACCCAGTACTTC. It is translated as CSVDRVRETQYF. V and J are TRBV29-1 and TRBJ2-5, with D uncertain. The CDR3 covers 12 residues. Trimming cost V 3 bases and J 4 bases, with 9 bases left between them. Germline lookup yields CDR1 SQVTM and CDR2 ANQGSEA.

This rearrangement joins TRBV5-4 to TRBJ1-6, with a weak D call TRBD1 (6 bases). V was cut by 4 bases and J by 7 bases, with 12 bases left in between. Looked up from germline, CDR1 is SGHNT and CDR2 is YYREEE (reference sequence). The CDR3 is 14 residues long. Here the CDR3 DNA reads TGTGCCAGCAGCCTGGACAGCGGAAATTCACCCCTCCACTTT. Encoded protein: CASSLDSGNSPLHF.

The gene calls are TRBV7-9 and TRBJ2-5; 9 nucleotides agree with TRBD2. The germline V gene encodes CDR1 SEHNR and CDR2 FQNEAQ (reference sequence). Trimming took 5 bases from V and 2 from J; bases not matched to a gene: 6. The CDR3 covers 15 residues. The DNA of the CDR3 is TGTGCCAGCAGCCCCTCTAGCGGGACGCAAGAGACCCAGTACTTC. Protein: CASSPSSGTQETQYF.

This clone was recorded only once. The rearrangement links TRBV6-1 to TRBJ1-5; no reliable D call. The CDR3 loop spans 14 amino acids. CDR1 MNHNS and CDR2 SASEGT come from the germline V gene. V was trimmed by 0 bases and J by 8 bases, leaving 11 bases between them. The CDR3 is CASSEARHVKPQHF. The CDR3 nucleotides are TGTGCCAGCAGTGAAGCCAGACACGTCAAGCCCCAGCATTTT.

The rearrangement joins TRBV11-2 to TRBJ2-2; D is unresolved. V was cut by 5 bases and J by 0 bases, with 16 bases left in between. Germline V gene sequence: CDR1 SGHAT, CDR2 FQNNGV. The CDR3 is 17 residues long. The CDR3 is CASSPGQWSPNTGELFF. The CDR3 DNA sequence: TGTGCCAGCAGCCCGGGTCAGTGGAGCCCGAACACCGGGGAGCTGTTTTTT.

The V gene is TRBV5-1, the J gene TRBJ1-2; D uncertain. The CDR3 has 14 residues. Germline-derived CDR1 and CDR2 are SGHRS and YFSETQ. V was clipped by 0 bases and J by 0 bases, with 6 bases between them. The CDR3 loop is CASSLVQANYGYTF. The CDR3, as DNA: TGCGCCAGCAGCTTGGTACAAGCTAACTATGGCTACACCTTC.

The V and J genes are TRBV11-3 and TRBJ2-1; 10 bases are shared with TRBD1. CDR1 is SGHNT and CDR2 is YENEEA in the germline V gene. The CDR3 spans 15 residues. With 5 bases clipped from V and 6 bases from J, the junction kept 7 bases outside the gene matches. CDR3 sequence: CASSRPGQGTNEQFF. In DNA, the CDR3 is TGTGCCAGCAGCCGCCCGGGACAGGGGACCAATGAGCAGTTCTTC.

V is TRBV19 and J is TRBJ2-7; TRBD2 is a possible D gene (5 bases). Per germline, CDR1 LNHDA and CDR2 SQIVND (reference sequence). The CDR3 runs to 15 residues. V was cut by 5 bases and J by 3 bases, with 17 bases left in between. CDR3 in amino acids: CASSPLLEGSYEQYF. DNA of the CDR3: TGTGCCAGTAGTCCTCTTCTCGAGGGAAGCTACGAGCAGTACTTC. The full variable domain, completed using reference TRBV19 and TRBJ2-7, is DGGITQSPKYLFRKEGQNVTLSCEQNLNHDAMYWYRQDPGQGLRLIYYSQIVNDFQKGDIAEGYSVSREKKESFPLTVTSAQKNPTAFYLCASSPLLEGSYEQYFGPGTRLTVT.

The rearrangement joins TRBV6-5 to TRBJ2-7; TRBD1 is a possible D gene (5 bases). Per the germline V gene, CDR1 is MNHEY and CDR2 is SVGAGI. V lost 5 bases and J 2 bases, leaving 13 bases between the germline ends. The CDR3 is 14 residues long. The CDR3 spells CASSTTDSPYEQYF. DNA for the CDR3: TGTGCCAGCAGTACCACCGACAGTCCCTACGAGCAGTACTTC.

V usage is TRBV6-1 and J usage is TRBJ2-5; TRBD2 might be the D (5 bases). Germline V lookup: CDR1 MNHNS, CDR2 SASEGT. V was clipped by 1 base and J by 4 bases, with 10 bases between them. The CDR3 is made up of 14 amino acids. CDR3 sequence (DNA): TGTGCCAGCAGTGAAGGTGGGAGAGGAGAGACCCAGTACTTC. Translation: CASSEGGRGETQYF.

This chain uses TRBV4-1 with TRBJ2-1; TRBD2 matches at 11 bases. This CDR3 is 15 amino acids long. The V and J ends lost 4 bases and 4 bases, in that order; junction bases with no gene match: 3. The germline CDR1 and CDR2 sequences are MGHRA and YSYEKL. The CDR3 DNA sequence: TGCGCCAGCAGCCGACTAGCGGGAAAGTACAATGAGCAGTTCTTC. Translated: CASSRLAGKYNEQFF.